What follows describes a single TCR beta chain. This sample stems from a study of T cell responses to AZD1222 COVID-19 vaccine. Trimming took off 5 bases at V and 4 bases at J, with 19 bases between the two ends. Germline loops: CDR1 SGHTA, CDR2 FQGNSA. The CDR3 runs to 16 residues. Assay: immunoSEQ multiplex PCR; the TCRdb copy retains only in-frame clones and omits some. The sample consists of 150,000 to 200,000 clones, 90% to 95% of them appearing once. Sequences were derived from peripheral blood, sampled on day 0 of AZD1222 vaccination. The sequence was collected from an adult in good health. The chain couples TRBV7-2 to TRBJ2-3; tentatively, D is TRBD1 or TRBD2 (5 bases each). Written as DNA, the CDR3 is TGTGCCAGCAGCCCCCCGGGGCAGGCGAATCCAGATACGCAGTATTTT. Protein sequence: CASSPPGQANPDTQYF.